Following are 32 T cell receptor beta chains from one sample sequenced in a study of shared clonotypes between healthy human individuals. Method: immunoSEQ multiplex PCR; TCRdb's copy keeps in-frame clones and lacks some. The repertoire holds roughly 680,000 clones, with 72% as singletons. The specimen sequenced was memory CD4+ T cells sorted from blood. Sample subset: CD45RA-negative fraction. Receptors were obtained from a woman in her thirties in good health.

The chain recombines TRBV2 with TRBJ1-1; the D gene is possibly TRBD1 (6 bases). V was trimmed by 4 bases and J by 11 bases, leaving 20 bases between them. The CDR3 spans 14 residues. CDR1 and CDR2 from the germline V gene are SNHLY and FYNNEI. The CDR3 DNA follows: TGTGCCAGCAGTGCCGATGTGGGGACACACTTGGCTTTCTTT. This encodes CASSADVGTHLAFF.

This clone was counted a few times. The sample carries other DNA sequences with the same CDR3. The chain has TRBV20-1 and TRBJ2-7, with unresolved D. The germline V gene has CDR1 DFQATT and CDR2 SNEGSKA (reference sequence). The CDR3 has 11 residues. V lost 1 base, J lost 4 bases, and 5 bases lay in between. This chain's CDR3 is CSARVSYEQYF. CDR3 sequence (DNA): TGCAGTGCTAGAGTTTCGTACGAGCAGTACTTC.

This clone showed up just a few times. V gene TRBV5-1 combines with J gene TRBJ2-1; maybe TRBD1 (6 bases). Germline loops: CDR1 SGHRS, CDR2 YFSETQ. CDR3 length equals 14 residues. V shed 4 bases and J shed 6 bases, with 14 bases lying between them. The CDR3 protein is CASSRQGPFNEQFF. In DNA, the CDR3 is TGCGCCAGCAGCAGGCAGGGGCCTTTCAATGAGCAGTTCTTC. Using reference TRBV5-1 and TRBJ2-1 for the parts outside the CDR3, the full variable domain is KAGVTQTPRYLIKTRGQQVTLSCSPISGHRSVSWYQQTPGQGLQFLFEYFSETQRNKGNFPGRFSGRQFSNSRSEMNVSTLELGDSALYLCASSRQGPFNEQFFGPGTRLTVL.

The genes are TRBV5-4 and TRBJ2-6; TRBD1 is a possible D gene (6 bases). The germline CDR1 and CDR2 sequences are SGHNT and YYREEE (reference sequence). Trimming took 4 bases from V and 1 from J, leaving 18 bases between them. The CDR3 length is 18 residues. The DNA of the CDR3 is TGTGCCAGCAGCGTCGTTAGGACAGTGCAGTCTGGGGCCAACGTCCTGACTTTC. This encodes CASSVVRTVQSGANVLTF.

This clone has just a few counts. V usage is TRBV10-1 and J usage is TRBJ2-7; 7 positions match TRBD2. Trimming cost V 2 bases and J 2 bases; bases outside gene matches: 3. The CDR3 length is 14 residues. The germline V gene encodes CDR1 WNHNN and CDR2 SYGVQD (reference sequence). CDR3 nucleotide sequence: TGCGCCAGCAGTGAGGGACTAGGACCCTACGAGCAGTACTTC. Translated, it gives CASSEGLGPYEQYF.

This clone was seen a handful of times. The chain carries TRBV18 and TRBJ1-1, with D possibly being TRBD1 (5 bases). CDR3 length equals 14 residues. Germline V gene sequence: CDR1 KGHSH, CDR2 LQKENI. V shed 2 bases and J shed 5 bases, with 12 bases lying between them. In DNA form, the CDR3 reads TGTGCCAGCTCACCATTCAGGGAGGGGACTGAAGCTTTCTTT. This codes for CASSPFREGTEAFF.

The chain uses TRBV5-6 and TRBJ1-3, with D unclear. CDR3 length equals 15 residues. Trimming pared 0 bases from V and 0 bases from J, leaving 7 bases between. CDR1 is SGHDT, CDR2 YYEEEE, per germline. CDR3 coding DNA: TGTGCCAGCAGCTTGGGACACTACTCTGGAAACACCATATATTTT. This sequence encodes CASSLGHYSGNTIYF. Complete variable domain (other parts from reference TRBV5-6 and TRBJ1-3): DAGVTQSPTHLIKTRGQQVTLRCSPKSGHDTVSWYQQALGQGPQFIFQYYEEEERQRGNFPDRFSGHQFPNYSSELNVNALLLGDSALYLCASSLGHYSGNTIYFGEGSWLTVV.

This clone was seen just once. The V call is TRBV7-2, the J call TRBJ2-3, with 12 bases identical to TRBD2. The CDR3 extends over 15 amino acids. Losses at the gene ends were 5 bases for V and 6 bases for J; bases not matched to a gene: 6. Looked up from germline, CDR1 is SGHTA and CDR2 is FQGNSA. The CDR3 coding sequence is TGTGCCAGCAGCGGACTAGCGGGACCTTCGGATACGCAGTATTTT. Encoded protein: CASSGLAGPSDTQYF.

The genes are TRBV10-2 and TRBJ2-1, with 11 bases that match TRBD2. V gave up 8 bases and J gave up 4 bases; unmatched junction bases: 4. Looked up from germline, CDR1 is WSHSY and CDR2 is SAAADI. There are 14 residues in the CDR3. CDR3 DNA: TGCGCCAGCCTAGCGGGAGGAAGTTACAATGAGCAGTTCTTC. Translating gives CASLAGGSYNEQFF.

The chain is built from TRBV6-6 and TRBJ1-3; perhaps TRBD1 as D (5 bases). Germline assignment: CDR1 MNHNY and CDR2 SVGAGI (reference sequence). V lost 2 bases and J lost 1, with 9 bases in between. The CDR3 spans 15 residues. CDR3 bases: TGTGCCAGCAGTTACGACGGGGGGTCTGGAAACACCATATATTTT. Translating gives CASSYDGGSGNTIYF.

The chain combines TRBV7-9 with TRBJ2-3; D gene uncertain. CDR1 and CDR2 from the germline V gene are SEHNR and FQNEAQ (reference sequence). This CDR3 is 14 amino acids long. With 1 base removed from V and 1 base from J, the gap between germline ends came to 6 bases. The CDR3 DNA reads as TGTGCCAGCAGCTTAGGCGAAGGCACAGATACGCAGTATTTT. Translated: CASSLGEGTDTQYF.

The chain links TRBV6-1 to TRBJ2-7; D is perhaps TRBD2 (6 bases). Germline V gene data show CDR1 as MNHNS and CDR2 as SASEGT. The CDR3 extends over 12 amino acids. Deletions cut 8 bases from V and 4 bases from J, with 12 bases between. CDR3 bases: TGTGCCAGCCAGGGACTCAAATACGAGCAGTACTTC. Protein: CASQGLKYEQYF.

The gene calls are TRBV5-1 and TRBJ1-4; D is uncertain. Germline V gene data show CDR1 as SGHRS and CDR2 as YFSETQ. Trimming removed 4 bases from V and 4 bases from J, with 14 bases in between. This CDR3 is 15 amino acids long. CDR3 coding DNA: TGCGCCAGCAGCCCAGACACGGGAGATAATGAAAAACTGTTTTTT. Translating it yields CASSPDTGDNEKLFF.

The genes are TRBV5-1 and TRBJ1-1; D unresolved. CDR1 is SGHRS, CDR2 YFSETQ, per germline. V was shortened by 0 bases and J by 4 bases, with 13 bases between the two germline ends. CDR3 length: 15 residues. This chain's CDR3 is CASSLEWGEVTEAFF. Here the CDR3 DNA reads TGCGCCAGCAGCTTGGAGTGGGGTGAGGTCACTGAAGCTTTCTTT.

This chain connects TRBV2 to TRBJ1-2; D is unresolved. The CDR3 extends over 14 amino acids. Germline V gene lookup returns CDR1 SNHLY and CDR2 FYNNEI. V was cut by 2 bases and J by 5 bases, with 12 bases left in between. CDR3 sequence reads: CASSELRVGYGYTF. DNA of the CDR3: TGTGCCAGCAGTGAATTGCGGGTGGGGTATGGCTACACCTTC.

The chain has TRBV29-1 and TRBJ2-3; D remains unclear. V was clipped by 7 bases and J by 0 bases, with 11 bases between them. Germline V gives CDR1 SQVTM, CDR2 ANQGSEA. The length of the CDR3 is 13 residues. CDR3 DNA sequence: TGCAGCGGGAGTCTGGACAGCACAGATACGCAGTATTTT. Translated, it gives CSGSLDSTDTQYF.

This clone was observed a single time. This chain uses TRBV19 with TRBJ2-4; no clear D gene. Germline assignment: CDR1 LNHDA and CDR2 SQIVND (reference sequence). The germline V and J ends were trimmed by 6 bases and 2 bases, with 8 bases remaining between them. This CDR3 comprises 13 residues. The CDR3 DNA follows: TGTGCCAGTAGGTCTGGGTCCAAAAACATTCAGTACTTC. Translated: CASRSGSKNIQYF.

The chain recombines TRBV2 with TRBJ2-6; 14 positions match TRBD2. The V gene's germline CDR1 is SNHLY and CDR2 FYNNEI. CDR3 length equals 17 residues. J gave up 3 bases and V 5 bases, and 3 bases lay outside the gene matches. DNA of the CDR3: TGTGCCAGCAGTTGGACTAGCGGGAGGAATGGGGCCAACGTCCTGACTTTC. It yields the protein CASSWTSGRNGANVLTF. Full variable domain (missing parts from reference TRBV2 and TRBJ2-6): EPEVTQTPSHQVTQMGQEVILRCVPISNHLYFYWYRQILGQKVEFLVSFYNNEISEKSEIFDDQFSVERPDGSNFTLKIRSTKLEDSAMYFCASSWTSGRNGANVLTFGAGSRLTVL.

This rearrangement joins TRBV28 to TRBJ2-7; 9 bases fit TRBD1. This CDR3 comprises 13 residues. Germline values: CDR1 MDHEN, CDR2 SYDVKM. J gave up 4 bases and V 7 bases, and 5 bases lay outside the gene matches. This chain's CDR3 is CASNYRGLYEQYF. CDR3 sequence (DNA): TGTGCCAGCAACTACAGGGGGCTTTACGAGCAGTACTTC.

This clone was observed at least ten times. The chain is built from TRBV6-4 and TRBJ2-1; D gene uncertain. This CDR3 comprises 20 residues. V was trimmed by 0 bases and J by 0 bases, leaving 21 bases between them. In germline, CDR1 is MRHNA, CDR2 SNTAGT. CDR3: CASSDSRLDGIPSSYNEQFF. The CDR3 DNA reads TGTGCCAGCAGTGACTCGAGACTCGATGGGATACCCAGCTCCTACAATGAGCAGTTCTTC.

For this clone: This same CDR3 is encoded by further DNA sequences in the sample. J is TRBJ1-5 and V is TRBV2; D is undetermined. CDR1 is SNHLY and CDR2 is FYNNEI in the germline V gene. The germline V and J ends were trimmed by 1 base and 2 bases, with 9 bases remaining between them. This CDR3 is built from 15 residues. The CDR3 coding sequence is TGTGCCAGCAGTGAAGGCCGGGCGGGCAATCAGCCCCAGCATTTT. Its translation: CASSEGRAGNQPQHF.

This sequence joins TRBV28 and TRBJ2-3, with TRBD2 identical over 9 bases. V shed 9 bases and J 4 bases; nucleotides not matched to a gene: 8. Germline CDR1 is MDHEN and CDR2 is SYDVKM. This CDR3 spans 14 amino acids. The CDR3 nucleotides read TGTGCCAGTCGGGCGGGAGGGCCGTCAGATACGCAGTATTTT. Protein sequence: CASRAGGPSDTQYF.

V and J are TRBV28 and TRBJ1-2; no definite D call. This CDR3 spans 15 amino acids. V gave up 2 bases and J gave up 4 bases, with 14 bases separating them. CDR1 and CDR2 from the germline V gene are MDHEN and SYDVKM. Written as DNA, the CDR3 is TGTGCCAGCAGTTTAACGGGTAGTCCAGGCTATGGCTACACCTTC. Translated, it gives CASSLTGSPGYGYTF.

The chain combines TRBV19 with TRBJ1-2, with 8 bases identical to TRBD1. Losses at the gene ends were 8 bases for V and 3 bases for J; bases not matched to a gene: 8. The length of the CDR3 is 14 residues. Germline-derived CDR1 and CDR2 are LNHDA and SQIVND (reference sequence). DNA of the CDR3: TGTGCCAGTCGACGCCCAGGGGGCGACTATGGCTACACCTTC. Translated: CASRRPGGDYGYTF.

V is TRBV28 and J is TRBJ1-4; a possible D gene is TRBD1 (5 bases). The CDR3 totals 14 residues. Trimming removed 1 base at V and 3 bases at J, with 6 bases between. Germline values: CDR1 MDHEN, CDR2 SYDVKM. This CDR3 is CASSLSGSNEKLFF. For the CDR3, the DNA is TGTGCCAGCAGTTTATCAGGGTCTAATGAAAAACTGTTTTTT.

This chain uses TRBV5-1 with TRBJ1-5, with 8 bases aligning to TRBD1. With 4 bases clipped from V and 4 bases from J, the junction kept 4 bases outside the gene matches. The CDR3 extends over 14 amino acids. Germline CDR1 is SGHRS and CDR2 is YFSETQ. The CDR3 region has the DNA TGCGCCAGCAGCATGGGACAGGCAAATCAGCCCCAGCATTTT. This encodes CASSMGQANQPQHF.

Only a few counts were recorded for this clone. The chain employs TRBV5-5 and TRBJ1-4, with D possibly matching TRBD1 (6 bases). V lost 2 bases and J 10 bases, leaving 18 bases between the germline ends. CDR1 is SGHKS and CDR2 is YYEKEE in the germline V gene (reference sequence). The CDR3 extends over 15 amino acids. This chain's CDR3 is CASSLGTGGQSKLFF. The CDR3 nucleotides read TGTGCCAGCAGCTTAGGGACGGGGGGCCAGTCAAAACTGTTTTTT.

The rearrangement joins TRBV30 to TRBJ1-2; 7 positions agree with TRBD1. The CDR3 contains 14 residues. Unmatched junction bases numbered 10, after V lost 4 bases and J lost 5 bases. CDR1 is GTSNPN, CDR2 SVGIG, per germline (reference sequence). This CDR3 reads CAWKTGYDFYGYTF. DNA for the CDR3: TGTGCCTGGAAGACAGGGTACGACTTTTATGGCTACACCTTC.

The rearrangement uses TRBV9 and TRBJ2-1; 10 positions agree with TRBD1. CDR3 size: 15 residues. CDR1 and CDR2 (germline): SGDLS, YYNGEE. Losses at the gene ends were 0 bases for V and 8 bases for J; bases not matched to a gene: 5. This chain's CDR3 is CASSVEGTGVYEQFF. For the CDR3, the DNA is TGTGCCAGCAGCGTAGAAGGGACAGGGGTCTATGAGCAGTTCTTC. Based on the CDR3 plus reference TRBV9 and TRBJ2-1, the full variable domain is DSGVTQTPKHLITATGQRVTLRCSPRSGDLSVYWYQQSLDQGLQFLIQYYNGEERAKGNILERFSAQQFPDLHSELNLSSLELGDSALYFCASSVEGTGVYEQFFGPGTRLTVL.

The V gene is TRBV7-8, the J gene TRBJ2-1; TRBD1 is a possible D gene (6 bases). The CDR3 loop spans 16 amino acids. The germline CDR1 and CDR2 sequences are SGHVS and FQNEAQ. Trimming took 5 bases from V and 6 from J, leaving 20 bases between them. In DNA form, the CDR3 reads TGTGCCAGCAGCGCAGGGGCAGGGTGGATGGGCAATGAGCAGTTCTTC. Its translation: CASSAGAGWMGNEQFF.

On this clone: An end of the junction differs from the germline gene, which may be a read error. The V gene is TRBV6-1, the J gene TRBJ1-3; D unresolved. Germline V gives CDR1 MNHNS, CDR2 SASEGT. CDR3 size: 12 residues. The CDR3 coding sequence is TGTGCCATCAGTGACTCTGGAAACACCATATATTTT. This sequence encodes CAISDSGNTIYF.

Worth noting for this clone: Other DNA sequences within the sample encode an identical CDR3. The CDR3 protein is CASSPPGSQETQYF. DNA for the CDR3: TGTGCCAGCTCACCACCGGGTAGCCAAGAGACCCAGTACTTC. J is TRBJ2-5 and V is TRBV18; D is unresolved. V was trimmed by 0 bases and J by 1 base, leaving 6 bases between them. The CDR3 has 14 residues. Germline loops: CDR1 KGHSH, CDR2 LQKENI.